This T cell receptor (beta chain) was retrieved from a study of T cells in Graves' hyperthyroidism and ophthalmopathy. This clonotype came up many times. Amplification of TCR beta CDR3 regions used RNA as the template. HTBI primers drove first-round RT-PCR of the TCR CDR3. TCRdb itself ran the multiplex PCR reads through MiXCR, one entry per CDR3 protein. The data contain a few hundred thousand distinct CDR3 sequences, approximately 15% of them singletons. The germline CDR1 and CDR2 sequences are MNHNS and SASEGT. This CDR3 comprises 15 residues. J was trimmed by 5 bases and V by 6 bases; bases with no gene match: 12.

The sequence was obtained from a woman aged 18-30 years with Graves' hyperthyroidism. The rearrangement joins TRBV6-1 to TRBJ2-7, with 8 bases matching TRBD1. The sequenced sample was blood. DNA for the CDR3: TGTGCCAGCAGATACAGGGGGATTGGCGACCACGAGCAGTACGTC. Protein: CASRYRGIGDHEQYV.